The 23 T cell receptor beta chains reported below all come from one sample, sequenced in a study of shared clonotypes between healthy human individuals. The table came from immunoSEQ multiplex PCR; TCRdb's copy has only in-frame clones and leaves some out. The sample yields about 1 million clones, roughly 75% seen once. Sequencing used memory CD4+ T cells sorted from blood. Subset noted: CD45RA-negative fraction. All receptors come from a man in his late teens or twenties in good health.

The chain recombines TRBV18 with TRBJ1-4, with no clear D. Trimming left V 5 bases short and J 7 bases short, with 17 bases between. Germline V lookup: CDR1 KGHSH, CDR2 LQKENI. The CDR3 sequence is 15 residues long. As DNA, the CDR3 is TGTGCCAGCTCAACCTCCGGGAGCATGTCTGAAAAACTGTTTTTT. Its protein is CASSTSGSMSEKLFF.

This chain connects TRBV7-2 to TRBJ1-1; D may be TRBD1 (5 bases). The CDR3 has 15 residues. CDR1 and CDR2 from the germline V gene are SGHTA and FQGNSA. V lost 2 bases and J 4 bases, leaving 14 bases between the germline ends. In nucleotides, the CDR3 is TGTGCCAGCAGCTTACGGGACGGCCTGGGCACTGAAGCTTTCTTT. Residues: CASSLRDGLGTEAFF.

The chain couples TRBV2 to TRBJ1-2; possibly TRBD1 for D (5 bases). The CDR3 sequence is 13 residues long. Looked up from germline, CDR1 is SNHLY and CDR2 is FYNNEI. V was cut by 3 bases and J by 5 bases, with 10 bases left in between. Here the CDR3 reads CASSDEGRYGYTF. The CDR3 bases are TGTGCCAGCAGTGATGAGGGGAGGTATGGCTACACCTTC.

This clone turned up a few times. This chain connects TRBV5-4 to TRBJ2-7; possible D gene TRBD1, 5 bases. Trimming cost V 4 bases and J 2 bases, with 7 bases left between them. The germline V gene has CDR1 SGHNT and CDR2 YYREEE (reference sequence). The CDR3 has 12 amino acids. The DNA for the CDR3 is TGTGCCAGCAGCGCGACAGCCTACGAGCAGTACTTC. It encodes CASSATAYEQYF. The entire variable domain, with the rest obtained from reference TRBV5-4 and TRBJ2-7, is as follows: ETGVTQSPTHLIKTRGQQVTLRCSSQSGHNTVSWYQQALGQGPQFIFQYYREEENGRGNFPPRFSGLQFPNYSSELNVNALELDDSALYLCASSATAYEQYFGPGTRLTVT.

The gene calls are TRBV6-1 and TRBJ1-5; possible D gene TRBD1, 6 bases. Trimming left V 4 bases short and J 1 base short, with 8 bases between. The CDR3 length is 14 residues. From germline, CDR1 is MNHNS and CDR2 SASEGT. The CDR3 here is CASSGQGSNQPQHF. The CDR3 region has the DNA TGTGCCAGCAGTGGCCAGGGGAGCAATCAGCCCCAGCATTTT.

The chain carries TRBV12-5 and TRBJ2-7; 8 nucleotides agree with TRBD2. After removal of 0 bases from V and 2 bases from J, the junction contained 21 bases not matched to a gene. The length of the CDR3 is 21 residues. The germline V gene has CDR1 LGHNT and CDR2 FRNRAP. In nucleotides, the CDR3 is TGTGCTAGTGGTTTGGTACTCTCGAGGCTAGCGGGTACCGCCATCACCTACGAGCAGTACTTC. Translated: CASGLVLSRLAGTAITYEQYF.

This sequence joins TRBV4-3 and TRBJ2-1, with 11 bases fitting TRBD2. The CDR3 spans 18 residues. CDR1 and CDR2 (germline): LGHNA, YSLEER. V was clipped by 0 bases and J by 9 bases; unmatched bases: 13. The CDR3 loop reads CASSQDSGLAGGRGEQFF. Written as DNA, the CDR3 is TGCGCCAGCAGCCAAGATTCGGGGCTAGCGGGAGGTCGAGGTGAGCAGTTCTTC.

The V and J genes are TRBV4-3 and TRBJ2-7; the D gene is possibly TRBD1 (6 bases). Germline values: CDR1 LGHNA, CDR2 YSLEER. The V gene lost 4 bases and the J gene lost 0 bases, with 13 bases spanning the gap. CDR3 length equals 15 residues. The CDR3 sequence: CASSLFPDSSYEQYF. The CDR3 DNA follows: TGCGCCAGCAGCCTTTTTCCGGACAGCTCCTACGAGCAGTACTTC.

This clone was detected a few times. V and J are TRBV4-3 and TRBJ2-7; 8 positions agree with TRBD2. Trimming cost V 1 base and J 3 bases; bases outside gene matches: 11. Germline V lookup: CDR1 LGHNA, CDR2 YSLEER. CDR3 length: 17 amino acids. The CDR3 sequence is CASSQGPPGGHFYEQYF. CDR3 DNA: TGCGCCAGCAGCCAAGGCCCCCCGGGAGGGCACTTCTACGAGCAGTACTTC.

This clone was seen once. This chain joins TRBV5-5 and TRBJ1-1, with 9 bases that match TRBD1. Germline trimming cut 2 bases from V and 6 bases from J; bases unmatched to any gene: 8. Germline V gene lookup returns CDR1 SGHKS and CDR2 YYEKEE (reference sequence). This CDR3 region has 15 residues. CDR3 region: CASSFQDRGISEAFF. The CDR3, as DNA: TGTGCCAGCAGCTTTCAGGACAGGGGTATATCTGAAGCTTTCTTT.

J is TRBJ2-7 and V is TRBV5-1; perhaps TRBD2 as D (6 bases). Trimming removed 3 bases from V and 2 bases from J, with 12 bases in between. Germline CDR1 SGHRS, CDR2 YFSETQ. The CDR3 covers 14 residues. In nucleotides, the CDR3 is TGCGCCAGCAGCTCCAGACTAGGGACCTACGAGCAGTACTTC. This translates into CASSSRLGTYEQYF. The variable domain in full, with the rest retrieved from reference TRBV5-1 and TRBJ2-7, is KAGVTQTPRYLIKTRGQQVTLSCSPISGHRSVSWYQQTPGQGLQFLFEYFSETQRNKGNFPGRFSGRQFSNSRSEMNVSTLELGDSALYLCASSSRLGTYEQYFGPGTRLTVT.

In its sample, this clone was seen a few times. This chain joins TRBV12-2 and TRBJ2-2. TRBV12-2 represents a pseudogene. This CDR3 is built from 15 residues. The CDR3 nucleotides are TGTGCAAGTCGCTCTAAGGACCGCTTCACCGGGGAGCTGTTTTTT. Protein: CASRSKDRFTGELFF.

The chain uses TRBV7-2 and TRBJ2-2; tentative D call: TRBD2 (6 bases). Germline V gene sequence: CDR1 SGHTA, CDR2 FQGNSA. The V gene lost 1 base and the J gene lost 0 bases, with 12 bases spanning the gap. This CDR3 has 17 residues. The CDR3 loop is CASSLVGRGTNTGELFF. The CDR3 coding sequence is TGTGCCAGCAGCTTAGTGGGGCGGGGTACGAACACCGGGGAGCTGTTTTTT.

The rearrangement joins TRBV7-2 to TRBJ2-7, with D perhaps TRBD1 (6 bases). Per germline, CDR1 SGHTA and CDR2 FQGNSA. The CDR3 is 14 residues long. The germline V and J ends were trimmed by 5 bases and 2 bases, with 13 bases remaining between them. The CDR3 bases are TGTGCCAGCAGCCCCTATACAGGGACCTACGAGCAGTACTTC. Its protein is CASSPYTGTYEQYF.

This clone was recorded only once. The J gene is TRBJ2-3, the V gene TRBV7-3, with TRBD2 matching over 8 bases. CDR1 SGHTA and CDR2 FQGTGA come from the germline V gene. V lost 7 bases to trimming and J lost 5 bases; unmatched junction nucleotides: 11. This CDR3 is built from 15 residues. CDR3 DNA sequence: TGTGCCAGCACCCTCGGGGGGGCGGTAGGAGATACGCAGTATTTT. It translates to CASTLGGAVGDTQYF.

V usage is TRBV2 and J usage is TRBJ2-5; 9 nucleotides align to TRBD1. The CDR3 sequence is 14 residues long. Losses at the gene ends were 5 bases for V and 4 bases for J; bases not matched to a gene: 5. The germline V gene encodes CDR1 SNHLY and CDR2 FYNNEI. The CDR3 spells CASSLQGARETQYF. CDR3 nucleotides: TGTGCCAGCAGTCTACAGGGGGCCCGAGAGACCCAGTACTTC.

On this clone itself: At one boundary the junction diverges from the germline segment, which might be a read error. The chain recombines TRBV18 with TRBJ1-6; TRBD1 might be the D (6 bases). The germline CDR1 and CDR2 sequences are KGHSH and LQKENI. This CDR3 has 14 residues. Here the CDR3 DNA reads TGTGCCAGCTCCCAGAACAGGGATAATTCACTCCTCCACTTT. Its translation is CASSQNRDNSLLHF.

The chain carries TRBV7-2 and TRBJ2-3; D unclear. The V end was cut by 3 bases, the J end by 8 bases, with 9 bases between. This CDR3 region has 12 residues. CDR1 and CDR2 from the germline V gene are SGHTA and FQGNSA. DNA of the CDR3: TGTGCCAGCAGCTTGGACGCCGCTACGCAGTATTTT. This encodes CASSLDAATQYF. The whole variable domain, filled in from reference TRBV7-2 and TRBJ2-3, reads GAGVSQSPSNKVTEKGKDVELRCDPISGHTALYWYRQSLGQGLEFLIYFQGNSAPDKSGLPSDRFSAERTGGSVSTLTIQRTQQEDSAVYLCASSLDAATQYFGPGTRLTVL.

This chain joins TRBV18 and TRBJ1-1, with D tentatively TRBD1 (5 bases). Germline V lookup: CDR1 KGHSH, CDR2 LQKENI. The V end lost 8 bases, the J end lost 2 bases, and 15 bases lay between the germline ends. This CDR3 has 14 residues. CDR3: CASQGKVGNTEAFF. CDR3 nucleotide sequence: TGTGCCAGCCAGGGTAAGGTGGGCAACACTGAAGCTTTCTTT.

CDR3 nucleotides: TGTGCCACCAAGGGGGGCCGGGGTAGCACTGAAGCTTTCTTT. This sequence encodes CATKGGRGSTEAFF. The V and J genes are TRBV28 and TRBJ1-1; a weak D match, TRBD1 (6 bases). CDR1 is MDHEN and CDR2 is SYDVKM in the germline V gene. The ends were cut back, 10 bases at V and 4 bases at J, with 19 bases in the middle. CDR3 length equals 14 residues.

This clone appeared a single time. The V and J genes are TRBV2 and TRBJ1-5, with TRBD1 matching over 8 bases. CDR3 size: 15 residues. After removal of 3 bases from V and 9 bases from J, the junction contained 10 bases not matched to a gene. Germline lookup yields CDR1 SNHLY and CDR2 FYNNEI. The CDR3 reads CASSEIRTGQGPQHF. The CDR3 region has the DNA TGTGCCAGCAGTGAGATCCGGACAGGGCAAGGGCCCCAGCATTTT.

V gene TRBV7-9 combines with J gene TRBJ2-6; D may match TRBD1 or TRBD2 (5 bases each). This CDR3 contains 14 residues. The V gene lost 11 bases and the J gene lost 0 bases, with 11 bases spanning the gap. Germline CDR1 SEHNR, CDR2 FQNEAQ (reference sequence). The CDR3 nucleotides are TGTGCCCCGGGACGGAGCTCTGGGGCCAACGTCCTGACTTTC. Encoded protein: CAPGRSSGANVLTF.

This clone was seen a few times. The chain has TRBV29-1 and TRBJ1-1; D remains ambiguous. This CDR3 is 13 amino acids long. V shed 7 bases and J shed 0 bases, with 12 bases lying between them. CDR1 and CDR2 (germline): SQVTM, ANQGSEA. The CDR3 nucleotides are TGCAGCGCCGCAACTCGGGTGAACACTGAAGCTTTCTTT. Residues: CSAATRVNTEAFF.